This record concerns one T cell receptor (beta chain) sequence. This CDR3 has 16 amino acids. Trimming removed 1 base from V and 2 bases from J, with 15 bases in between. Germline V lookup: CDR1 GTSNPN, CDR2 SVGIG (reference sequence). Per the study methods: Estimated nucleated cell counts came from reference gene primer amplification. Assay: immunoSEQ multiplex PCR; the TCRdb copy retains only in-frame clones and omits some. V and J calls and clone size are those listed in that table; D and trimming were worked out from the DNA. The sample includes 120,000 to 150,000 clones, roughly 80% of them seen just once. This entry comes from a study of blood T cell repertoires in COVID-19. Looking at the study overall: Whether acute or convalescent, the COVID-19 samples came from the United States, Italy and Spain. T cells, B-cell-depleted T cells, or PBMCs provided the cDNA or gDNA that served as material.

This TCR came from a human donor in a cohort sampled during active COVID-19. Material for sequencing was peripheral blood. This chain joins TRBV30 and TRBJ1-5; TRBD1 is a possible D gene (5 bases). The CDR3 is CAWSAQGLWGNQPQHF. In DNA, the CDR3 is TGTGCCTGGAGTGCCCAGGGTTTATGGGGCAATCAGCCCCAGCATTTT.